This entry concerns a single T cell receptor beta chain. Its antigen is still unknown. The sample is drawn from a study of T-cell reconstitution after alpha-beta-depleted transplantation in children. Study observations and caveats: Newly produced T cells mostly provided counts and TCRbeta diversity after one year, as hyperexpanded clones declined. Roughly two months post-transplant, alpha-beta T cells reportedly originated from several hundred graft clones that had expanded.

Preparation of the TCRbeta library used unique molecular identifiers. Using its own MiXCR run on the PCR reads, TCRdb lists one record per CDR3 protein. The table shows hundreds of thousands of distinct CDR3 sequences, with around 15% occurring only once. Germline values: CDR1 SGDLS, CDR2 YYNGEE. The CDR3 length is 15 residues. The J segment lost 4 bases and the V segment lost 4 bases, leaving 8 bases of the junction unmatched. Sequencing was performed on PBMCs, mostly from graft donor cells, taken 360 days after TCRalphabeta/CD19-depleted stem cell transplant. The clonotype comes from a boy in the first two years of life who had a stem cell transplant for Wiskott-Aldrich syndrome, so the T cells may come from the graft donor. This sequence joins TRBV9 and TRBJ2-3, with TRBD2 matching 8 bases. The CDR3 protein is CASSSRGGVADTQYF. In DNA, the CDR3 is TGTGCCAGCAGCTCTCGGGGGGGCGTTGCAGATACGCAGTATTTT.